This paragraph covers one T cell receptor beta chain sequence. The protocol was immunoSEQ multiplex PCR, while the TCRdb copy is restricted to in-frame clones and leaves out a portion. The data contain 60,000 to 75,000 clones, about 92% of them singletons. CDR1 SGHTA and CDR2 FQGNSA come from the germline V gene. V was pared by 5 bases and J by 1 base, with 9 bases between. The CDR3 is 13 amino acids. This sample is part of a study of T cell changes during pregnancy in multiple sclerosis. The clonotype was recovered from a female donor with multiple sclerosis, enrolled in a pregnancy study. The rearrangement joins TRBV7-2 to TRBJ2-7; D not resolved. The sequenced sample was peripheral blood, obtained after pregnancy. CDR3 nucleotides: TGTGCCAGCAGCCGCGACTCATCCTACGAGCAGTACTTC. Protein sequence: CASSRDSSYEQYF. Supplemented by reference TRBV7-2 and TRBJ2-7, the full variable domain reads GAGVSQSPSNKVTEKGKDVELRCDPISGHTALYWYRQSLGQGLEFLIYFQGNSAPDKSGLPSDRFSAERTGGSVSTLTIQRTQQEDSAVYLCASSRDSSYEQYFGPGTRLTVT.